These 29 T cell receptor beta chains were sequenced from one sample in a study of blood T cell repertoires in COVID-19. Assay used: immunoSEQ multiplex PCR; TCRdb lists only in-frame clones, some missing. This sample has roughly 180,000 clones, with over 70% found just once. The specimen sequenced was PBMCs or T cells enriched from blood (not recorded which). All receptors come from a woman aged 50 to 60 in a cohort exposed to, infected with or recovered from COVID-19 (not recorded which).

This clone was observed a few times. Within the sample, other DNA sequences also encode this same CDR3. The rearrangement links TRBV18 to TRBJ2-1; 11 bases are shared with TRBD1. The CDR3 sequence is 15 residues long. Germline CDR1 and CDR2: KGHSH and LQKENI. The junction had 2 bases not matched to a gene; V was cut back by 3 bases and J by 4 bases. The CDR3 loop is CASSPGQGGYNEQFF. DNA for the CDR3: TGTGCCAGCTCACCGGGACAGGGGGGGTACAATGAGCAGTTCTTC.

The CDR3 loop is CASSLDGSLSYGYTF. In DNA form, the CDR3 reads TGTGCCAGCAGCTTGGACGGGAGTTTATCCTATGGCTACACCTTC. This chain uses TRBV5-4 with TRBJ1-2, with D hard to call. Germline-derived CDR1 and CDR2 are SGHNT and YYREEE (reference sequence). The CDR3 has 15 amino acids. V lost 0 bases, J lost 4 bases, and 13 bases lay in between.

Regarding this clone: This likely comes from a read error, as the CDR3 has no conserved phenylalanine or tryptophan at its end. The DNA is left out, because the CDR3 cannot be placed on it with certainty; the CDR3 is given as TCRdb lists it. The chain is built from TRBV10-1 and TRBJ1-2; the table's D gene call, TRBD1, was not cross checked with the DNA. The CDR3 is made up of 11 amino acids, end residues included. Germline V CDR1 and CDR2: WNHNN, SYGVQD (reference sequence). Here the CDR3 reads CASSERQGTLE.

V usage is TRBV7-3 and J usage is TRBJ1-6, with D tentatively TRBD1 (6 bases). The germline V gene encodes CDR1 SGHTA and CDR2 FQGTGA. V was clipped by 1 base and J by 7 bases, with 11 bases between them. The CDR3 totals 15 residues. The CDR3 DNA reads as TGTGCCAGCAGCTTAAACGCAGGGGTAAATTCACCCCTCCACTTT. Protein sequence: CASSLNAGVNSPLHF.

CDR3 sequence (DNA): TGTGCCAGCAGTCAGAGGCAGGGAAATCAGCCCCAGCATTTT. This encodes CASSQRQGNQPQHF. The genes are TRBV6-5 and TRBJ1-5, with a tentative D call TRBD1 (5 bases). The germline gives CDR1 MNHEY, CDR2 SVGAGI. Trimming took off 5 bases at V and 4 bases at J, with 12 bases between the two ends. CDR3 length: 14 amino acids.

This clone has only one observation. V gene TRBV4-3 combines with J gene TRBJ1-4; D gene ambiguous. Germline V gene data show CDR1 as LGHNA and CDR2 as YSLEER. Trimming shortened V by 0 bases and J by 6 bases, and 14 bases separated the two germline ends. The CDR3 contains 16 residues. CDR3 sequence (DNA): TGCGCCAGCAGCCAAGATATATCCATGGGCGATGAAAAACTGTTTTTT. Its protein product is CASSQDISMGDEKLFF.

The chain employs TRBV11-2 and TRBJ1-6; D gene ambiguous. The CDR3 has 15 residues. Germline CDR1 SGHAT, CDR2 FQNNGV. Trimming pared 1 base from V and 9 bases from J, leaving 13 bases between. The CDR3 loop reads CASSLGRLIGSPLHF. Here the CDR3 DNA reads TGTGCCAGCAGCTTAGGCCGTCTGATCGGTTCACCCCTCCACTTT.

This chain connects TRBV9 to TRBJ1-2, with D unclear. Germline CDR1 reads SGDLS; CDR2 reads YYNGEE. The CDR3 contains 14 residues. V shed 4 bases and J shed 7 bases, with 17 bases lying between them. This CDR3 reads CASSPSSAAFGYTF. CDR3 DNA sequence: TGTGCCAGCAGCCCTAGCTCCGCAGCCTTTGGCTACACCTTC.

The chain uses TRBV6-2 or TRBV6-3 and TRBJ2-4; no clear D. The CDR3 runs 16 residues. In germline, CDR1 is MNHEY, CDR2 SVGEGT. Deletions cut 4 bases from V and 1 base from J, with 14 bases between. CDR3 loop: CASSSPSRMAKNIQYF. CDR3 DNA: TGTGCCAGCAGTTCTCCCTCGCGGATGGCCAAAAACATTCAGTACTTC.

The chain combines TRBV3-1 (or the pseudogene TRBV3-2) with TRBJ2-7; 8 nucleotides agree with TRBD2. The V gene end was trimmed by 1 base and the J gene end by 6 bases; junction bases not matched to a gene: 8. The CDR3 consists of 15 residues. Germline lookup yields CDR1 LGHDT and CDR2 YNNKEL (reference sequence). The CDR3 region has the DNA TGTGCCAGCAGCCAAGTAAGAGCGGGAGTTTTCGAGCAGTACTTC. It codes for CASSQVRAGVFEQYF.

The chain carries TRBV14 and TRBJ1-1; D remains ambiguous. V lost 4 bases and J lost 4, with 10 bases in between. This CDR3 contains 13 residues. CDR1 SGHDN and CDR2 FVKESK come from the germline V gene. The CDR3 protein is CASSPAPSTEAFF. CDR3 in DNA: TGTGCCAGCAGCCCGGCCCCTAGCACTGAAGCTTTCTTT.

V usage is TRBV27 and J usage is TRBJ2-7, with 7 bases aligning to TRBD2. This CDR3 region has 16 residues. Germline V gives CDR1 MNHEY, CDR2 SMNVEV (reference sequence). Germline trimming cut 5 bases from V and 0 bases from J; bases unmatched to any gene: 10. For the CDR3, the DNA is TGTGCCAGCAGTCTAAAAGGCGGCGGGAGCTCCTACGAGCAGTACTTC. Translating it yields CASSLKGGGSSYEQYF.

In this sample, this clone turned up once. The chain employs TRBV7-9 and TRBJ2-7; TRBD1 is a possible D gene (6 bases). Germline CDR1 reads SEHNR; CDR2 reads FQNEAQ (reference sequence). This CDR3 has 14 amino acids. V was clipped by 8 bases and J by 2 bases, with 16 bases between them. CDR3: CASPSNGGAYEQYF. The DNA of the CDR3 is TGTGCCAGCCCTTCCAATGGGGGCGCCTACGAGCAGTACTTC.

The J gene is TRBJ1-2, the V gene TRBV28, with 8 positions matching TRBD1. The CDR3 has 12 residues. The trim removed 8 bases at V and 8 bases at J, leaving 7 bases unmatched. The germline V gene has CDR1 MDHEN and CDR2 SYDVKM. Here the CDR3 reads CASYLTGGGYTF. CDR3 in DNA: TGTGCCAGCTATCTTACAGGGGGAGGCTACACCTTC.

Points on this clone: The junction departs from the called germline gene at one end, perhaps through a read error. J is TRBJ1-3 and V is TRBV28; 8 nucleotides line up with TRBD1. CDR1 and CDR2 from the germline V gene are MDHEN and SYDVKM. The CDR3 sequence is 16 residues long. The CDR3 coding sequence is TGTGCCAGCAGTGGGCCGACAGGGGATCTTGGAGACACCATATATTTT. The encoded protein is CASSGPTGDLGDTIYF. Based on the CDR3 plus reference TRBV28 and TRBJ1-3, the full variable domain is DVKVTQSSRYLVKRTGEKVFLECVQDMDHENMFWYRQDPGLGLRLIYFSYDVKMKEKGDIPEGYSVSREKKERFSLILESASTNQTSMYLCASSGPTGDLGDTIYFGEGSWLTVV.

The J gene is TRBJ1-6, the V gene TRBV7-2; the D gene is possibly TRBD1 (6 bases). The germline gives CDR1 SGHTA, CDR2 FQGNSA. This CDR3 region has 15 residues. Trimming removed 0 bases at V and 13 bases at J, with 16 bases between. CDR3: CASSLAPGGLNPLHF. The CDR3 DNA follows: TGTGCCAGCAGCTTAGCCCCCGGGGGGCTTAATCCCCTCCACTTT.

The CDR3 DNA follows: TGTGCCAGCAGTGAAACAGGGGGATCACCCCTCCACTTT. Protein sequence: CASSETGGSPLHF. The chain uses TRBV2 and TRBJ1-6, with 8 bases lining up with TRBD1. J lost 10 bases, V lost 2 bases, and 1 base had no gene match. Per the germline V gene, CDR1 is SNHLY and CDR2 is FYNNEI. There are 13 residues in the CDR3.

V and J are TRBV10-3 and TRBJ1-4; TRBD1 matches at 7 bases. With V trimmed by 10 bases and J by 6 bases, 8 bases remained unmatched. Germline lookup yields CDR1 ENHRY and CDR2 SYGVKD. The CDR3 has 13 residues. The chain's CDR3 is CATSIDRDEKLFF. DNA of the CDR3: TGTGCCACTTCAATTGACAGGGATGAAAAACTGTTTTTT.

The CDR3: CASRFTGYTYEQYF. Written as DNA, the CDR3 is TGTGCCAGCAGATTTACAGGGTATACCTACGAGCAGTACTTC. V usage is TRBV27 and J usage is TRBJ2-7, with TRBD1 as a possible D gene (6 bases). The CDR3 runs 14 residues. CDR1 and CDR2 (germline): MNHEY, SMNVEV (reference sequence). V was pared by 6 bases and J by 2 bases, with 14 bases between.

The CDR3 DNA sequence: TGCGCCAGCAGCCACACTAGCGGGGGGTTCAATGAGCAGTTCTTC. It translates to CASSHTSGGFNEQFF. V and J are TRBV4-3 and TRBJ2-1; 12 nucleotides match TRBD2. V was pared by 3 bases and J by 6 bases, with 3 bases of the junction left unmatched. The CDR3 loop spans 15 amino acids. The germline V gene encodes CDR1 LGHNA and CDR2 YSLEER.

The chain is built from TRBV11-2 and TRBJ1-2; D is unresolved. V lost 5 bases and J lost 8, with 18 bases in between. The CDR3 length is 14 residues. CDR1 SGHAT and CDR2 FQNNGV come from the germline V gene. CDR3 coding DNA: TGTGCCAGCAGCCCATTAGTGGGCGAAGGAGGCTACACCTTC. Protein product: CASSPLVGEGGYTF.

The table lists this clone with a count of one. The J gene is TRBJ1-4, the V gene TRBV19, with 9 positions matching TRBD1. This CDR3 is 15 amino acids long. V lost 5 bases, J lost 4 bases, and 5 bases stayed unmatched. In germline, CDR1 is LNHDA, CDR2 SQIVND (reference sequence). The CDR3 sequence: CASSPDRGNNEKLFF. The CDR3 DNA sequence: TGTGCCAGTAGTCCTGACAGGGGGAATAATGAAAAACTGTTTTTT.

The rearrangement joins TRBV7-2 to TRBJ2-1, with D perhaps TRBD2 (5 bases). This CDR3 comprises 14 residues. The germline V gene has CDR1 SGHTA and CDR2 FQGNSA. Trimming removed 0 bases from V and 6 bases from J, with 9 bases in between. CDR3 protein: CASSLARVPNEQFF. The CDR3 region has the DNA TGTGCCAGCAGCTTAGCGCGGGTACCCAATGAGCAGTTCTTC.

This clone was recorded a few times. The chain is built from TRBV11-2 and TRBJ1-2; D is unclear. The CDR3 is made up of 17 amino acids. V lost 5 bases and J lost 0, with 19 bases in between. Germline V gene data show CDR1 as SGHAT and CDR2 as FQNNGV. The CDR3 here is CASSPVHRDKSNYGYTF. The CDR3, as DNA: TGTGCCAGCAGCCCAGTGCACCGAGACAAATCTAACTATGGCTACACCTTC.

The V call is TRBV7-9, the J call TRBJ1-4; D is perhaps TRBD1 (5 bases). CDR1 is SEHNR, CDR2 FQNEAQ, per germline (reference sequence). V gave up 4 bases and J gave up 5 bases, with 14 bases separating them. The length of the CDR3 is 15 residues. Here the CDR3 reads CASSSLSGPNEKLFF. The CDR3 region has the DNA TGTGCCAGCAGCTCCTTGTCAGGGCCAAATGAAAAACTGTTTTTT. The full variable domain, with the rest looked up from reference TRBV7-9 and TRBJ1-4, is DTGVSQNPRHKITKRGQNVTFRCDPISEHNRLYWYRQTLGQGPEFLTYFQNEAQLEKSRLLSDRFSAERPKGSFSTLEIQRTEQGDSAMYLCASSSLSGPNEKLFFGSGTQLSVL.

The CDR3 spells CASSPWDSLGSQPQHF. The CDR3 DNA follows: TGTGCCAGCAGCCCTTGGGACAGCCTGGGGAGCCAGCCCCAGCATTTT. The rearrangement links TRBV7-6 to TRBJ1-5; TRBD1 matches 7 bases. The CDR3 covers 16 residues. Germline CDR1 reads SGHVS; CDR2 reads FNYEAQ. Germline trimming cut 5 bases from V and 7 bases from J; bases unmatched to any gene: 14.

This chain joins TRBV5-4 and TRBJ1-3; no reliable D call. The V end lost 0 bases, the J end lost 2 bases, and 6 bases lay between the germline ends. This CDR3 region has 14 residues. Germline V gene data show CDR1 as SGHNT and CDR2 as YYREEE (reference sequence). The CDR3 reads CASSLGVTGNTIYF. The CDR3 DNA follows: TGTGCCAGCAGCTTGGGAGTTACTGGAAACACCATATATTTT.

The chain recombines TRBV28 with TRBJ1-3; no firm D call. CDR3 length: 15 amino acids. V lost 5 bases, J lost 5 bases, and 16 bases lay in between. The germline gives CDR1 MDHEN, CDR2 SYDVKM. Here the CDR3 DNA reads TGTGCCAGCAGTGGAACCACAGCAGCCCGAAACACCATATATTTT. Its translation is CASSGTTAARNTIYF.

The chain links TRBV4-3 to TRBJ1-1, with D unresolved. This CDR3 has 15 amino acids. Germline V gene sequence: CDR1 LGHNA, CDR2 YSLEER. V was pared by 0 bases and J by 7 bases, with 15 bases between. CDR3 in DNA: TGCGCCAGCAGCCAAGAAGTTGCCCACAGATTTGAAGCTTTCTTT. Its translation is CASSQEVAHRFEAFF.